The rows below give T cell receptor beta chains drawn from one sample of a study of CXCR3-negative and CXCR3-positive naive CD8 T cells. TCRdb re-called the 5' RACE reads and shows each CDR3 protein once, DNA omitted. Its listing shows approximately 8,100 distinct CDR3 sequences. The sequenced sample consisted of naive CXCR3- CD8+ T cells from blood. These TCRs come from a human donor in good health. Some clones in this sample may be carry-over from other donors' samples. Each CDR3 is given with its conserved first and last residue. Only part of the rows carry a size: once, few, many, or a class if the clone is expanded.

>-|TRBV4-2|TRBJ2-7
CASSQAGQSYEQYF
>medium-sized|TRBV29-1|TRBJ2-1
CSVGRLAGGPNEQFF
>medium-sized|TRBV4-3|TRBJ1-3
CASSQDRISGNTIYF
>-|TRBV11-3|TRBJ2-6
CASSPRYSGANVLTF
>-|TRBV6-2/TRBV6-3|TRBJ2-2
CASSYSIDWTTNTGELFF
>-|TRBV3-1|TRBJ2-4
CASSPTSGGKNIQYF
>medium-sized|TRBV20-1|TRBJ2-5
CSADGREETQYF
>-|TRBV29-1|TRBJ2-5
CSVESPLDSQETQYF
>-|TRBV7-8|TRBJ2-5
CASERGAQETQYF
>medium-sized|TRBV5-1|TRBJ2-1
CASSPAIREAYNEQFF
>-|TRBV27|TRBJ1-1
CASSLAGTGTEAFF
>-|TRBV9|TRBJ1-1
CASSVPGTGATLNTEAFF
>-|TRBV4-1|TRBJ2-4
CASSQRELSKNIQYF
>-|TRBV2|TRBJ2-3
CASSPRSGRGGTDTQYF
>medium-sized|TRBV4-1|TRBJ2-2
CASSQAGTSNTGELFF
>medium-sized|TRBV6-2/TRBV6-3|TRBJ2-1
CASSYWQGDNNEQFF
>-|TRBV20-1|TRBJ2-5
CSARDMGLAGGWQETQYF
>medium-sized|TRBV29-1|TRBJ2-3
CSVETGSSILGPDTQYF
>-|TRBV5-1|TRBJ1-4
CASSPEAYHNEKLFF
>medium-sized|TRBV7-9|TRBJ1-1
CASSFPRSQGPNTEAFF
>-|TRBV29-1|TRBJ2-1
CSVEDSYNEQFF
>medium-sized|TRBV15|TRBJ2-1
CATSRLTTNEQFF
>medium-sized|TRBV6-5|TRBJ1-1
CASSYGYWGMNTEAFF
>-|TRBV7-9|TRBJ1-4
CASSPDGYQPGEKLFF
>medium-sized|TRBV29-1|TRBJ1-5
CSDIQDRSISNQPQHF
>-|TRBV2|TRBJ1-6
CASSDNSPLHF
>-|TRBV11-2|TRBJ2-1
CASSSREGTLLEQFF
>-|TRBV7-9|TRBJ1-1
CASSSPGLLNTEAFF
>-|TRBV29-1|TRBJ2-5
CSVESAGVVETQYF
>medium-sized|TRBV6-5|TRBJ2-1
CASSYGTSGRAWQFF
>medium-sized|TRBV11-2|TRBJ2-3
CASNENADTQYF
>-|TRBV7-9|TRBJ1-2
CASSSAGTDYTF
>-|TRBV29-1|TRBJ2-1
CSVETNRDNEQFF
>medium-sized|TRBV21-1|TRBJ1-5
CASTAGTYFNQPQHF
>-|TRBV29-1|TRBJ1-1
CSASGGTEAFF
>medium-sized|TRBV27|TRBJ2-7
CASSPTQNSYEQYF
>medium-sized|TRBV28|TRBJ2-7
CASSLETGGIYEQYF
>-|TRBV6-2/TRBV6-3|TRBJ2-5
CASSPLVSWTETQYF
>-|TRBV25-1|TRBJ1-1
CASSRVGGNTEAFF
>-|TRBV6-2/TRBV6-3|TRBJ2-2
CASSYFGQGSWAGELFF
>medium-sized|TRBV3-1|TRBJ2-7
CASSNSYEQYF
>-|TRBV6-5|TRBJ2-1
CASSLTASSYNEQFF
>-|TRBV29-1|TRBJ2-7
CSVEEDSYEQYF
>medium-sized|TRBV6-5|TRBJ2-2
CASGAAFNTGELFF
>medium-sized|TRBV11-2|TRBJ2-1
CASSLSGNEQFF
>-|TRBV27|TRBJ2-1
CASTTGTGYNEQFF
>medium-sized|TRBV7-9|TRBJ1-1
CASSSSGTEAFF
>-|TRBV28|TRBJ1-5
CASSLTEINQPQHF
>-|TRBV29-1|TRBJ1-2
CSVEPAGFERVNTF
>-|TRBV27|TRBJ2-7
CASSLSEGGSYEQYF
>medium-sized|TRBV29-1|TRBJ2-1
CSVSGGTGAGEQFF
>medium-sized|TRBV5-5|TRBJ2-3
CASILVISYTDTQYF
>medium-sized|TRBV7-9|TRBJ2-5
CASSFLDSLQETQYF
>medium-sized|TRBV14|TRBJ2-1
CASSQVASSYNEQFF